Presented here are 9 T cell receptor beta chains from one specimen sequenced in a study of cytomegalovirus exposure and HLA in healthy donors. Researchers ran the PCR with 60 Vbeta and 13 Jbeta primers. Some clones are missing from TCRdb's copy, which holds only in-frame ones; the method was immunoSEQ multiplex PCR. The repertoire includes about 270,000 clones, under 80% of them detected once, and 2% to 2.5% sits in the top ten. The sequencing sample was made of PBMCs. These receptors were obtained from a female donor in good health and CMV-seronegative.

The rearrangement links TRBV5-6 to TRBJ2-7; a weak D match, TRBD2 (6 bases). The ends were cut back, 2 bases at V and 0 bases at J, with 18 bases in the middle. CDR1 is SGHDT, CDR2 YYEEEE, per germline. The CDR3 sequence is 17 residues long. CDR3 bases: TGTGCCAGCAGCTTTCAAATGAGTCAGGACTACTCCTACGAGCAGTACTTC. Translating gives CASSFQMSQDYSYEQYF.

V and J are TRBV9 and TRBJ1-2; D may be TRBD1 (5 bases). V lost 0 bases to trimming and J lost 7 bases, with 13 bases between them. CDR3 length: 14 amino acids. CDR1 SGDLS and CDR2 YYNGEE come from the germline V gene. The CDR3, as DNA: TGTGCCAGCAGCGTAGCTCGGGGGGAAAGTGGCTACACCTTC. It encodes CASSVARGESGYTF. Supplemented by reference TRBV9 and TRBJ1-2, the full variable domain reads DSGVTQTPKHLITATGQRVTLRCSPRSGDLSVYWYQQSLDQGLQFLIQYYNGEERAKGNILERFSAQQFPDLHSELNLSSLELGDSALYFCASSVARGESGYTFGSGTRLTVV.

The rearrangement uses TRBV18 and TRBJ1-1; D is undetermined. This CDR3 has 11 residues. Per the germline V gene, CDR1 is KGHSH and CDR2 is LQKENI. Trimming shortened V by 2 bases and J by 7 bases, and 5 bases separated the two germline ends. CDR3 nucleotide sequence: TGTGCCAGCTCACCAAACGGTGAAGCTTTCTTT. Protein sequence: CASSPNGEAFF.

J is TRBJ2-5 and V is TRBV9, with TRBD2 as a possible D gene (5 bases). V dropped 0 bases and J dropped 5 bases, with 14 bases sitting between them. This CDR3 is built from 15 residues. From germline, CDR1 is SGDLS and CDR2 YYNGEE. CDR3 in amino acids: CASSVGGSSRETQYF. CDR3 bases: TGTGCCAGCAGCGTAGGCGGTTCTAGCCGGGAGACCCAGTACTTC.

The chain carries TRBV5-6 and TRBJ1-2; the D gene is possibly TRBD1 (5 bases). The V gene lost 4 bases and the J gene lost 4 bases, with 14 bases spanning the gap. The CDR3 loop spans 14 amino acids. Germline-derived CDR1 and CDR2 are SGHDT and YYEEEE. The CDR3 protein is CASSGIDSSYGYTF. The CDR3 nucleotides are TGTGCCAGCAGCGGGATCGACAGTTCCTATGGCTACACCTTC.

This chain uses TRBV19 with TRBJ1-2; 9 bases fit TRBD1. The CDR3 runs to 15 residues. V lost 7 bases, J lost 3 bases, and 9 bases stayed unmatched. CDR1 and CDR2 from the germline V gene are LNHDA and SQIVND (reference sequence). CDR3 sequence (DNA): TGTGCCAGTACCAACCCCGGGACAGGGTACTATGGCTACACCTTC. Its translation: CASTNPGTGYYGYTF.

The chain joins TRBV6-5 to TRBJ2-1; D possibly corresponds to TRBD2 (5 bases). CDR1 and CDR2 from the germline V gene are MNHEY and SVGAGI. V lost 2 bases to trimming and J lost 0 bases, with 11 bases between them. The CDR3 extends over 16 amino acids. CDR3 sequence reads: CASSYSIGSSYNEQFF. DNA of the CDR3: TGTGCCAGCAGTTACAGCATTGGGAGCTCCTACAATGAGCAGTTCTTC.

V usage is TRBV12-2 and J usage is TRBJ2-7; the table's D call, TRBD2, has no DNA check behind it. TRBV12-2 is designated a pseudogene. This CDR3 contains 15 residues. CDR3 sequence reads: CASRLKLIAPYEQYF. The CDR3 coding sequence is TGTGCAAGTCGCTTAAAGCTGATTGCTCCCTACGAGCAGTACTTC.

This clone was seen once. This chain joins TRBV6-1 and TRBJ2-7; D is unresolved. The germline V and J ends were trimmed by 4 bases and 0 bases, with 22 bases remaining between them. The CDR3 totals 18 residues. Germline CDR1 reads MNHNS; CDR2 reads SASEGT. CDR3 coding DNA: TGTGCCAGCAGTGCGCAGGTCCTAATCATAACCTACTCCTACGAGCAGTACTTC. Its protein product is CASSAQVLIITYSYEQYF.